The entry below describes one TCR beta chain. Its antigen is undetermined. CD4+ cells yielded CD45RA+ naive and CD45RA-negative memory subsets. Sequencing used immunoSEQ multiplex PCR; TCRdb keeps in-frame clones, though not all of them. Of about 2.5 million clones detected, 80% to 95% appear once; the ten largest clones hold approximately 0.4%. The sample is drawn from a study of shared clonotypes between healthy human individuals. Points from the study as a whole: Sharing across four donors was highest in naive CD4 (approximately 5%) and lowest in memory CD8 (about 0.4%). A limitation of the genetic and exposure-history diversity represented arose from few donors.

CDR1 and CDR2 from the germline V gene are SEHNR and FQNEAQ (reference sequence). V lost 6 bases and J lost 3, with 14 bases in between. The CDR3 covers 14 residues. Sequencing was done on a sample of naive CD4+ T cells from PBMCs. Subset meaning: CD45RA+ positively selected. The receptor was isolated from a man aged 18-30 years in good health. Some clones in this sample may be carry-over from other donors' samples. The chain recombines TRBV7-9 with TRBJ1-1, with D possibly matching TRBD1 (6 bases). CDR3 loop: CASRPNRDHTEAFF. The CDR3 nucleotides are TGTGCCAGCAGGCCTAACAGGGACCACACTGAAGCTTTCTTT.